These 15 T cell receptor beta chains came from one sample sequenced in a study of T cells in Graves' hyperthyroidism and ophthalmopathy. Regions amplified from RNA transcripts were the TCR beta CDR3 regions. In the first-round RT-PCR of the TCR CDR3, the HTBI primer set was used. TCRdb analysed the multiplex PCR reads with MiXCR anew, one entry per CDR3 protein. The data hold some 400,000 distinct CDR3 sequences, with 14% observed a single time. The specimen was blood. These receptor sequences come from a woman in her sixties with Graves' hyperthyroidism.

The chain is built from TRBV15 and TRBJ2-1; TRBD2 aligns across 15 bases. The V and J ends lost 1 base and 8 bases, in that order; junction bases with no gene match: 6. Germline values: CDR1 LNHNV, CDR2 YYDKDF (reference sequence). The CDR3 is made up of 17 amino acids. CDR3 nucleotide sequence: TGTGCCACCAGCAGAGGGCCCGGACTAGCGGGAGGGCATGAGCAGTTCTTC. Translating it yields CATSRGPGLAGGHEQFF.

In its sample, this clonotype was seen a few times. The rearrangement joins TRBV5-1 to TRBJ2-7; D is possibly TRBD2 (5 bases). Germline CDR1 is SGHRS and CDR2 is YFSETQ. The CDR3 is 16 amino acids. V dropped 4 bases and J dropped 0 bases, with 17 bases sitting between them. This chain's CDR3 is CASSLQLGGSSYEQYF. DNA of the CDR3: TGCGCCAGCAGCCTACAACTAGGTGGCAGCTCCTACGAGCAGTACTTC.

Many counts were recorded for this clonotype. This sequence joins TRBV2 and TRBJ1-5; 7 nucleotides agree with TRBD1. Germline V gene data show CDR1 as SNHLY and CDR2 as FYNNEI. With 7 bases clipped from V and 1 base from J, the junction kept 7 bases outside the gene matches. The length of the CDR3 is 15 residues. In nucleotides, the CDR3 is TGTGCCAGCAAAGGGGTGGGACAGAGCAATCAGCCCCAGCATTTT. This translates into CASKGVGQSNQPQHF.

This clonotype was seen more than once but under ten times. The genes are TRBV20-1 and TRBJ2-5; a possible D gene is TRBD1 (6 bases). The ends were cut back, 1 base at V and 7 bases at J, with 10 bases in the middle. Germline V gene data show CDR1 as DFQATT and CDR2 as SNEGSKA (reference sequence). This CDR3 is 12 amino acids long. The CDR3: CSARATGWTQYF. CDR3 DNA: TGCAGTGCTAGAGCAACAGGGTGGACCCAGTACTTC.

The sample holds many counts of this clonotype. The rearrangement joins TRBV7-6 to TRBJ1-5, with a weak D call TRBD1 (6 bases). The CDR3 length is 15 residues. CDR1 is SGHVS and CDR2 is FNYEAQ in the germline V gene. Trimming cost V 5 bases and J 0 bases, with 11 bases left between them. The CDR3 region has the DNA TGTGCCAGCAGCATCGGACAGAATAGCAATCAGCCCCAGCATTTT. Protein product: CASSIGQNSNQPQHF.

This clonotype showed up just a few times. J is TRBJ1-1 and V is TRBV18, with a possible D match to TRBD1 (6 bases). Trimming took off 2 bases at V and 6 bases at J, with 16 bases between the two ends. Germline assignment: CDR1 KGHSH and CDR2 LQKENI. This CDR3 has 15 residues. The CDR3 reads CASSPREQGGAEAFF. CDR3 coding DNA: TGTGCCAGCTCACCAAGGGAACAGGGAGGAGCTGAAGCTTTCTTT.

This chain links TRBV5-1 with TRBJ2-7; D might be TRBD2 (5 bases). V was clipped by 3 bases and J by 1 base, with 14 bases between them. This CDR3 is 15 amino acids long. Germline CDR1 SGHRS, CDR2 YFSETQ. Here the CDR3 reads CASSSTGDFSYEQYF. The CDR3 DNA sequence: TGCGCCAGCAGCTCCACCGGGGATTTTTCCTACGAGCAGTACTTC.

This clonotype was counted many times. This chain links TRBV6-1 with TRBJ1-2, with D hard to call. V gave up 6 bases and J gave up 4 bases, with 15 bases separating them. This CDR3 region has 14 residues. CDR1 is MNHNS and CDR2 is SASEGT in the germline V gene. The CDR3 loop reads CASSQPRFGYGYTF. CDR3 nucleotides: TGTGCCAGCAGCCAGCCACGGTTCGGCTATGGCTACACCTTC.

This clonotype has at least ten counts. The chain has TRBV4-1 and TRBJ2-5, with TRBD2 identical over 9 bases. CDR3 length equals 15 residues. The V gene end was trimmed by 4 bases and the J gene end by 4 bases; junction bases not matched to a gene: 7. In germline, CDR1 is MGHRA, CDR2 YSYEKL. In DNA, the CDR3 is TGCGCCAGCAGCCGGGTAGCGGGAGCATCAGAGACCCAGTACTTC. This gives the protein CASSRVAGASETQYF.

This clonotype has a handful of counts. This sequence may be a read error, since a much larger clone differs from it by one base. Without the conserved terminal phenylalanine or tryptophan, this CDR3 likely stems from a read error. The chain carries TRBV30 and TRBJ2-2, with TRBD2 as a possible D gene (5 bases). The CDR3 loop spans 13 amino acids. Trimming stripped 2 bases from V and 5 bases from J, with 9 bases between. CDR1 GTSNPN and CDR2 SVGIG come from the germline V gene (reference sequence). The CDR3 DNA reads TGTGCCTGGAGTCGCCCGGGGACCGGGGAGCTGTTTTCT. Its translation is CAWSRPGTGELFS.

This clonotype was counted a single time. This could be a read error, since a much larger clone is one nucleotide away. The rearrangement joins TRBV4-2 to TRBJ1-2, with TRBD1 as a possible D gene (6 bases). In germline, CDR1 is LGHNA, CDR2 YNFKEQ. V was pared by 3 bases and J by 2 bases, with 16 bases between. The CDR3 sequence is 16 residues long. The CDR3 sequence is CASSHGYRVANYGYTF. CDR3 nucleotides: TGTGCCAGCAGCCATGGATACAGGGTAGCCAACTATGGCTACACCTTC.

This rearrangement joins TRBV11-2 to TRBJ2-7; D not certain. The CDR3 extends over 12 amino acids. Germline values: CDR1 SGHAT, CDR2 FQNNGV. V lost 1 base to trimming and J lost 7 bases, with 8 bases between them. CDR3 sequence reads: CASSLARKEQYF. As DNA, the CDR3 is TGTGCCAGCAGCTTAGCCCGGAAGGAGCAGTACTTC.

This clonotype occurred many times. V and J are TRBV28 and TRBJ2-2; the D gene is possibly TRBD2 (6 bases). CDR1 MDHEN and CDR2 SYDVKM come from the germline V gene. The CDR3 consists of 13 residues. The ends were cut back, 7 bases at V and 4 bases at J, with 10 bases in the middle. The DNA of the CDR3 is TGTGCCAGCAATCGAGCGGGCACCGGGGAGCTGTTTTTT. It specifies CASNRAGTGELFF.

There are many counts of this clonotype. CDR3 residues: CAWSRPAVYGYTF. The CDR3 nucleotides read TGTGCCTGGAGTCGGCCGGCCGTCTATGGCTACACCTTC. The chain links TRBV30 to TRBJ1-2, with D uncertain. V lost 2 bases, J lost 4 bases, and 11 bases lay in between. Germline V gene sequence: CDR1 GTSNPN, CDR2 SVGIG (reference sequence). CDR3 size: 13 residues.

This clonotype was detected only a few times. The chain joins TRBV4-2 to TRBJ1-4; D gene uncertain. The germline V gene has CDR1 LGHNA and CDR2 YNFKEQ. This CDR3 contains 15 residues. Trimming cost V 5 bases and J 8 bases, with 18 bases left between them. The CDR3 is CASSSVVGFGEKLFF. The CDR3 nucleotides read TGTGCCAGCAGCTCCGTGGTAGGGTTTGGGGAAAAACTGTTTTTT.